These 23 T cell receptor beta chains were sequenced from one sample in a study of radiation and T cells in renal cell carcinoma. Assay: immunoSEQ multiplex PCR; the TCRdb copy retains only in-frame clones and omits some. The profile shows 30,000 to 40,000 clones, roughly 80% of them singletons. Time point defined: blood 4 weeks post-SBRT, at nephrectomy. Treatment indicated: 15 Gy SBRT to primary tumor, nephrectomy 4 weeks later. Sample: blood, taken from a patient whose treatment included radiotherapy and nephrectomy. The receptors were sampled from a man between 60 and 75 years old with renal cell carcinoma.

The V call is TRBV5-5, the J call TRBJ2-7; D unresolved. CDR3 size: 14 residues. Per germline, CDR1 SGHKS and CDR2 YYEKEE (reference sequence). Between the trimmed V and J ends, which lost 0 bases and 3 bases, there was a span of 10 bases. CDR3 coding DNA: TGTGCCAGCAGCTTGGCGGAGCGACTCTACGAGCAGTACTTC. Protein product: CASSLAERLYEQYF. Complete variable domain (other parts from reference TRBV5-5 and TRBJ2-7): DAGVTQSPTHLIKTRGQQVTLRCSPISGHKSVSWYQQVLGQGPQFIFQYYEKEERGRGNFPDRFSARQFPNYSSELNVNALLLGDSALYLCASSLAERLYEQYFGPGTRLTVT.

For the CDR3, the DNA is TGTGCCAGCGGCGACGGGGGTGGCACTGAAGCTTTCTTT. Its protein product is CASGDGGGTEAFF. The gene calls are TRBV7-6 and TRBJ1-1; D may be TRBD1 (5 bases). Germline V gene sequence: CDR1 SGHVS, CDR2 FNYEAQ. The CDR3 runs to 13 residues. Trimming took 8 bases from V and 4 from J, leaving 14 bases between them.

V and J are TRBV4-2 and TRBJ1-1; D possibly corresponds to TRBD1 (5 bases). This CDR3 comprises 15 residues. The V end was cut by 2 bases, the J end by 6 bases, with 16 bases between. From germline, CDR1 is LGHNA and CDR2 YNFKEQ. This CDR3 reads CASSQQTTTTAEAFF. CDR3 sequence (DNA): TGTGCCAGCAGCCAACAAACCACCACGACAGCTGAAGCTTTCTTT.

This clone has a handful of counts. The genes are TRBV13 and TRBJ1-4; no firm D call. V gave up 3 bases and J gave up 8 bases, with 13 bases separating them. CDR3 size: 14 residues. In germline, CDR1 is PRHDT, CDR2 FYEKMQ (reference sequence). The chain's CDR3 is CASSFGEPREKLFF. CDR3 sequence (DNA): TGTGCCAGCAGCTTCGGAGAACCACGGGAAAAACTGTTTTTT.

The chain combines TRBV6-5 with TRBJ2-7, with TRBD2 as a possible D gene (6 bases). Deletions cut 5 bases from V and 2 bases from J, with 13 bases between. Germline V gene data show CDR1 as MNHEY and CDR2 as SVGAGI. The CDR3 loop spans 14 amino acids. The CDR3 nucleotides read TGTGCCAGCAGTCCCGGGAGTGGACCCTACGAGCAGTACTTC. It codes for CASSPGSGPYEQYF.

V usage is TRBV5-6 and J usage is TRBJ2-1, with a weak D call TRBD2 (6 bases). Germline-derived CDR1 and CDR2 are SGHDT and YYEEEE. This CDR3 has 17 amino acids. V shed 1 base and J shed 0 bases, with 14 bases lying between them. CDR3 protein: CASSLNRRRGSYNEQFF. As DNA, the CDR3 is TGTGCCAGCAGCTTGAACCGTAGGAGGGGCTCCTACAATGAGCAGTTCTTC. The full variable domain, in which reference TRBV5-6 and TRBJ2-1 provide the parts outside the CDR3, is DAGVTQSPTHLIKTRGQQVTLRCSPKSGHDTVSWYQQALGQGPQFIFQYYEEEERQRGNFPDRFSGHQFPNYSSELNVNALLLGDSALYLCASSLNRRRGSYNEQFFGPGTRLTVL.

The rearrangement uses TRBV7-9 and TRBJ2-7, with 8 bases lining up with TRBD1. The V gene end was trimmed by 5 bases and the J gene end by 4 bases; junction bases not matched to a gene: 10. The CDR3 contains 15 residues. The germline V gene encodes CDR1 SEHNR and CDR2 FQNEAQ (reference sequence). The CDR3 spells CASSTYRGAEYEQYF. DNA for the CDR3: TGTGCCAGCAGCACGTACAGGGGGGCCGAATACGAGCAGTACTTC.

This rearrangement joins TRBV10-1 to TRBJ1-2; possibly TRBD1 for D (6 bases). V lost 7 bases, J lost 0 bases, and 9 bases lay in between. Germline V lookup: CDR1 WNHNN, CDR2 SYGVQD (reference sequence). This CDR3 is built from 13 residues. The chain's CDR3 is CASITGSNYGYTF. In DNA form, the CDR3 reads TGCGCCAGCATTACAGGGTCTAACTATGGCTACACCTTC.

The chain combines TRBV5-4 with TRBJ2-1; 8 bases map to TRBD1. The CDR3 loop spans 13 amino acids. The germline V gene has CDR1 SGHNT and CDR2 YYREEE (reference sequence). V lost 9 bases and J lost 7; bases outside the gene matches: 9. In DNA, the CDR3 is TGTGCCACCCGACAGGGGATGAAAAATGAGCAGTTCTTC. Translated, it gives CATRQGMKNEQFF.

The chain is built from TRBV5-6 and TRBJ2-3, with 7 nucleotides matching TRBD1. V lost 2 bases and J lost 4; bases outside the gene matches: 4. This CDR3 is 14 amino acids long. Per the germline V gene, CDR1 is SGHDT and CDR2 is YYEEEE. DNA for the CDR3: TGTGCCAGCAGCTTAACAGGGGTAGCAGATACGCAGTATTTT. It translates to CASSLTGVADTQYF.

The rearrangement links TRBV7-3 to TRBJ2-3, with D possibly TRBD1 on 6 matching bases. The germline gives CDR1 SGHTA, CDR2 FQGTGA. Between the trimmed V and J ends, which lost 1 base and 6 bases, there was a span of 8 bases. The CDR3 has 13 residues. The CDR3 is CASSLNGGDTQYF. In DNA, the CDR3 is TGTGCCAGCAGCTTAAATGGGGGCGATACGCAGTATTTT.

The J gene is TRBJ1-2, the V gene TRBV10-3, with D possibly being TRBD1 (5 bases). With 0 bases removed from V and 4 bases from J, the gap between germline ends came to 15 bases. This CDR3 is 16 amino acids long. Germline CDR1 and CDR2: ENHRY and SYGVKD. The CDR3: CAISESIFQGSYGYTF. The CDR3 DNA is TGTGCCATCAGTGAGTCGATTTTTCAGGGATCCTATGGCTACACCTTC.

The chain has TRBV9 and TRBJ2-3; no clear D gene. Germline loops: CDR1 SGDLS, CDR2 YYNGEE. The CDR3 is 13 amino acids. Between the trimmed V and J ends, which lost 3 bases and 5 bases, there was a span of 10 bases. The CDR3 here is CASSAMTEDTQYF. DNA for the CDR3: TGTGCCAGCAGCGCCATGACCGAAGATACGCAGTATTTT.

The chain couples TRBV30 to TRBJ1-1; D not certain. CDR1 and CDR2 (germline): GTSNPN, SVGIG (reference sequence). The CDR3 covers 11 residues. V lost 3 bases, J lost 7 bases, and 9 bases lay in between. CDR3 amino acids: CAWRSEGEAFF. CDR3 coding DNA: TGTGCCTGGAGAAGCGAAGGTGAAGCTTTCTTT.

The chain links TRBV6-1 to TRBJ1-2, with 8 positions matching TRBD1. With 6 bases clipped from V and 3 bases from J, the junction kept 0 bases outside the gene matches. CDR3 size: 12 residues. Germline V lookup: CDR1 MNHNS, CDR2 SASEGT. CDR3 residues: CASRTGDYGYTF. The CDR3 DNA sequence: TGTGCCAGCAGGACAGGGGACTATGGCTACACCTTC.

The chain recombines TRBV18 with TRBJ1-4; no definite D call. The V end was cut by 4 bases, the J end by 0 bases, with 3 bases between. The germline V gene has CDR1 KGHSH and CDR2 LQKENI. CDR3 size: 13 residues. CDR3 DNA sequence: TGTGCCAGCTCACTAGCAACTAATGAAAAACTGTTTTTT. Protein sequence: CASSLATNEKLFF.

The rearrangement links TRBV11-3 to TRBJ2-2; 8 nucleotides agree with TRBD1. CDR3 length: 16 amino acids. From germline, CDR1 is SGHNT and CDR2 YENEEA. V was pared by 5 bases and J by 4 bases, with 9 bases of the junction left unmatched. The CDR3 region is CASSEGQGAGTGELFF. CDR3 sequence (DNA): TGTGCCAGCAGCGAAGGACAGGGCGCGGGCACCGGGGAGCTGTTTTTT.

V is TRBV6-1 and J is TRBJ1-2; TRBD1 matches 8 bases. J lost 2 bases, V lost 10 bases, and 12 bases had no gene match. This CDR3 has 15 residues. Germline CDR1 and CDR2: MNHNS and SASEGT. In DNA, the CDR3 is TGTGCCATCAAACTATACCGGACAGGGAACTATGGCTACACCTTC. This sequence encodes CAIKLYRTGNYGYTF.

The chain links TRBV7-9 to TRBJ1-5; 10 nucleotides match TRBD1. V dropped 5 bases and J dropped 5; count of bases not matched to a gene: 3. The CDR3 totals 14 residues. Germline CDR1 reads SEHNR; CDR2 reads FQNEAQ (reference sequence). In nucleotides, the CDR3 is TGTGCCAGCAGCCGACAGGGGGCACATCAGCCCCAGCATTTT. It is translated as CASSRQGAHQPQHF.

The chain recombines TRBV5-1 with TRBJ1-1; 7 nucleotides match TRBD1. The CDR3 sequence is 22 residues long. From germline, CDR1 is SGHRS and CDR2 YFSETQ. V lost 2 bases and J lost 3; bases outside the gene matches: 28. In nucleotides, the CDR3 is TGCGCCAGCAGCTTCTACCGGCCGGGACAGACTTCCTATTCGAAGTCGGACACTGAAGCTTTCTTT. Translation gives CASSFYRPGQTSYSKSDTEAFF.

This clone was seen more than once but under ten times. This sequence joins TRBV7-8 and TRBJ1-4; 8 bases align to TRBD1. This CDR3 region has 14 residues. Germline CDR1 reads SGHVS; CDR2 reads FQNEAQ. V lost 6 bases to trimming and J lost 6 bases; unmatched junction nucleotides: 6. The CDR3 DNA reads TGTGCCAGCAGTTCTACAGGGGGGTATGAAAAACTGTTTTTT. This codes for CASSSTGGYEKLFF. The variable domain in full, completed from reference TRBV7-8 and TRBJ1-4, reads GAGVSQSPRYKVAKRGQDVALRCDPISGHVSLFWYQQALGQGPEFLTYFQNEAQLDKSGLPSDRFFAERPEGSVSTLKIQRTQQEDSAVYLCASSSTGGYEKLFFGSGTQLSVL.

The chain has TRBV7-8 and TRBJ2-1, with D unresolved. The CDR3 loop spans 12 amino acids. V was clipped by 5 bases and J by 13 bases, with 15 bases between them. The germline CDR1 and CDR2 sequences are SGHVS and FQNEAQ. The CDR3 region has the DNA TGTGCCAGCAGCCAACCTAGACCTCCCCAGTTCTTC. It is translated as CASSQPRPPQFF. The whole variable domain, filled in from reference TRBV7-8 and TRBJ2-1, reads GAGVSQSPRYKVAKRGQDVALRCDPISGHVSLFWYQQALGQGPEFLTYFQNEAQLDKSGLPSDRFFAERPEGSVSTLKIQRTQQEDSAVYLCASSQPRPPQFFGPGTRLTVL.

This clone was observed a few times. V and J are TRBV7-9 and TRBJ2-7; the D is unclear. The CDR3 runs 17 residues. V shed 1 base and J shed 0 bases, with 16 bases lying between them. The V gene's germline CDR1 is SEHNR and CDR2 FQNEAQ (reference sequence). The CDR3 region has the DNA TGTGCCAGCAGCTTAGGGGCAGGCCGGCAGAGCTCCTACGAGCAGTACTTC. Translated: CASSLGAGRQSSYEQYF. The full variable domain, with the rest looked up from reference TRBV7-9 and TRBJ2-7, is DTGVSQNPRHKITKRGQNVTFRCDPISEHNRLYWYRQTLGQGPEFLTYFQNEAQLEKSRLLSDRFSAERPKGSFSTLEIQRTEQGDSAMYLCASSLGAGRQSSYEQYFGPGTRLTVT.